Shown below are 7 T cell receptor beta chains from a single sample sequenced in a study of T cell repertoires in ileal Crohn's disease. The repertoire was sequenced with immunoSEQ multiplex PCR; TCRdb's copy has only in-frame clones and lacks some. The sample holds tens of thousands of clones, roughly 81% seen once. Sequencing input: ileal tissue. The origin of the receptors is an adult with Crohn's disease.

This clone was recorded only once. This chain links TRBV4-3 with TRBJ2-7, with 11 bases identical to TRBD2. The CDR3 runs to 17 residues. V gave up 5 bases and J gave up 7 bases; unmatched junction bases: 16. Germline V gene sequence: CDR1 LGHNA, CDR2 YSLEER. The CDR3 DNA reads TGCGCCAGCAGCGCGACTGTAGGTAGCGGGGGGGTAAGAGAGCAGTACTTC. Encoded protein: CASSATVGSGGVREQYF.

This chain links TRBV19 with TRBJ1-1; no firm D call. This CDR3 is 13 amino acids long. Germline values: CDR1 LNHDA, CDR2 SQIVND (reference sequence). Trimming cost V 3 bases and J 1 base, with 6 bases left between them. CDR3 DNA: TGTGCCAGTAGTATCTTGTGGAACACTGAAGCTTTCTTT. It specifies CASSILWNTEAFF.

The CDR3 sequence: CASSESPYYGYTF. In DNA, the CDR3 is TGTGCCAGCAGTGAGTCCCCCTACTATGGCTACACCTTC. V gene TRBV6-1 combines with J gene TRBJ1-2, with unresolved D. V was trimmed by 3 bases and J by 3 bases, leaving 8 bases between them. Germline V gene sequence: CDR1 MNHNS, CDR2 SASEGT. This CDR3 region has 13 residues.

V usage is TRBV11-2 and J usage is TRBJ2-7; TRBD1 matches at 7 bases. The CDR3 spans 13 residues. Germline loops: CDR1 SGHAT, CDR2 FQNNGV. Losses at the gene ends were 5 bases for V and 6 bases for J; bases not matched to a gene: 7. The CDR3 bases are TGTGCCAGCAGCCCGGACAGGTTTGGCGAGCAGTACTTC. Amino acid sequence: CASSPDRFGEQYF.

The CDR3 region is CASSYTLDRVYEQYF. In nucleotides, the CDR3 is TGTGCCAGCAGTTACACGTTGGACAGAGTCTACGAGCAGTACTTC. The chain combines TRBV6-5 with TRBJ2-7, with a possible D match to TRBD1 (6 bases). Trimming cost V 2 bases and J 3 bases, with 14 bases left between them. Germline V gene lookup returns CDR1 MNHEY and CDR2 SVGAGI. The CDR3 spans 15 residues.

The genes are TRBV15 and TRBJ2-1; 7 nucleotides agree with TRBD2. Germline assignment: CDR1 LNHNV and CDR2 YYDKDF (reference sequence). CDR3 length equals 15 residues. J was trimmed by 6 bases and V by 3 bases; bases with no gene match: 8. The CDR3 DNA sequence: TGTGCCACCAGCAGGGCAATGGGGGAGGGCAATGAGCAGTTCTTC. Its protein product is CATSRAMGEGNEQFF.

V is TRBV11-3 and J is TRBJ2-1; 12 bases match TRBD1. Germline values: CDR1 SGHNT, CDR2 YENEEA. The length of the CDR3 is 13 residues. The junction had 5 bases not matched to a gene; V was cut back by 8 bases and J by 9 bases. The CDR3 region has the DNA TGTGCCAGCCGGGGACAGGGGGCTGGTGAGCAGTTCTTC. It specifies CASRGQGAGEQFF.